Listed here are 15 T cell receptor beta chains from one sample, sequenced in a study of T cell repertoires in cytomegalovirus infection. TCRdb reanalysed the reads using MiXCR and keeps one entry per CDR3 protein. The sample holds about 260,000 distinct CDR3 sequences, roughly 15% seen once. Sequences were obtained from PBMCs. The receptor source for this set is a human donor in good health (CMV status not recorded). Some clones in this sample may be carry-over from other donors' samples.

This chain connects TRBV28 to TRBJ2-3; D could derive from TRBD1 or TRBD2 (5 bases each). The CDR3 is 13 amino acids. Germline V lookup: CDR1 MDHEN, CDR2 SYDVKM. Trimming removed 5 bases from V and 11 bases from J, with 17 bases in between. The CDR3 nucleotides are TGTGCCAGCAGTGATTGGGACGTCGGTCGGCAGTATTTT. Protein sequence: CASSDWDVGRQYF.

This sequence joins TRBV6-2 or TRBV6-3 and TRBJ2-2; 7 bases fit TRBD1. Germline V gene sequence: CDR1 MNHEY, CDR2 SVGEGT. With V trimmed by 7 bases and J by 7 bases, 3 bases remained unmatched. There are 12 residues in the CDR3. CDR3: CASNRGNGELFF. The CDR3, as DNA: TGTGCCAGCAACAGGGGCAACGGGGAGCTGTTTTTT.

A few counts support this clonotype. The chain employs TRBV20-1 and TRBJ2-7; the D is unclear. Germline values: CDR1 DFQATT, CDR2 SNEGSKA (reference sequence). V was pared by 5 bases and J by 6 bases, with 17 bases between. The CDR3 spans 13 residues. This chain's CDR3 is CSADWASFGEQYF. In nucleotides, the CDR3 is TGCAGTGCTGACTGGGCATCCTTCGGCGAGCAGTACTTC.

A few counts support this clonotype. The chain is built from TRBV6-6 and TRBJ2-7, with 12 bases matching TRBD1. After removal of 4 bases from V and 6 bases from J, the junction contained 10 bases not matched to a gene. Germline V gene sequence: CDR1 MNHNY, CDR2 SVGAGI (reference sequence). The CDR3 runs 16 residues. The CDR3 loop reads CASSSPGQGAVFEQYF. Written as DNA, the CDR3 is TGTGCCAGCAGTTCACCGGGACAGGGGGCGGTTTTCGAGCAGTACTTC.

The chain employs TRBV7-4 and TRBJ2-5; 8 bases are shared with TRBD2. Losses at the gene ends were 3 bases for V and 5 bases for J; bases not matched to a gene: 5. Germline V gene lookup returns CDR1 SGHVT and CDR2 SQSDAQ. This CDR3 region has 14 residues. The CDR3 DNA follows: TGTGCCAGCAGCTTCGGTAGCGGGAAGGAGACCCAGTACTTC. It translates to CASSFGSGKETQYF. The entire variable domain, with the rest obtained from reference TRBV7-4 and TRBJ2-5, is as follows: GAGVSQSPRYKVAKRGRDVALRCDSISGHVTLYWYRQTLGQGSEVLTYSQSDAQRDKSGRPSGRFSAERPERSVSTLKIQRTEQGDSAVYLCASSFGSGKETQYFGPGTRLLVL.

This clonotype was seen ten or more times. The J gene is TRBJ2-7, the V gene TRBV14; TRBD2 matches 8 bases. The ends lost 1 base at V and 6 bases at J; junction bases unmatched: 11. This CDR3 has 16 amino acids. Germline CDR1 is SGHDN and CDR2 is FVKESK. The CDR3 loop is CASSQGRKGLGGEQYF. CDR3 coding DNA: TGTGCCAGCAGCCAAGGTAGAAAGGGACTAGGAGGCGAGCAGTACTTC.

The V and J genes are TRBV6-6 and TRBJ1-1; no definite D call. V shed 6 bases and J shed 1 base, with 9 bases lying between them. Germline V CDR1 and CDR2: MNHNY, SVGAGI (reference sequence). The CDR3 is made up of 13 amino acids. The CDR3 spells CASRKTENTEAFF. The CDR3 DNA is TGTGCCAGCAGAAAAACAGAGAACACTGAAGCTTTCTTT.

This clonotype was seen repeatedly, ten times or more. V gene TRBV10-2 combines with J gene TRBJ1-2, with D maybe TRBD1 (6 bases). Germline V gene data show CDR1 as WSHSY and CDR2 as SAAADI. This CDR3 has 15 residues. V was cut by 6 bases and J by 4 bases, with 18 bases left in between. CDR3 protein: CASSDSLGGVYGYTF. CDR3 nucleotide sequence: TGCGCCAGCAGCGACTCCCTGGGGGGCGTCTATGGCTACACCTTC.

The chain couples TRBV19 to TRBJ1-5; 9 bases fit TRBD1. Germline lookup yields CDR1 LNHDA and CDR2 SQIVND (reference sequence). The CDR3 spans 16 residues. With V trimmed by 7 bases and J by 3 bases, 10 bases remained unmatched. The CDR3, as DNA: TGTGCCAGTACCTCCGGGACAGGGCCAAACAATCAGCCCCAGCATTTT. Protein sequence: CASTSGTGPNNQPQHF.

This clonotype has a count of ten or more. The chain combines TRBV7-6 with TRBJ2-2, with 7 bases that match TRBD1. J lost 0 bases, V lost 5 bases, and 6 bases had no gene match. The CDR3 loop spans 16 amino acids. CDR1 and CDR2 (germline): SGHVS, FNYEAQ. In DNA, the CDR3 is TGTGCCAGCAGCCAGGGGACAGCCGCGAACACCGGGGAGCTGTTTTTT. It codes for CASSQGTAANTGELFF. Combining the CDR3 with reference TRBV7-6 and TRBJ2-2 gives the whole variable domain GAGVSQSPRYKVTKRGQDVALRCDPISGHVSLYWYRQALGQGPEFLTYFNYEAQQDKSGLPNDRFSAERPEGSISTLTIQRTEQRDSAMYRCASSQGTAANTGELFFGEGSRLTVL.

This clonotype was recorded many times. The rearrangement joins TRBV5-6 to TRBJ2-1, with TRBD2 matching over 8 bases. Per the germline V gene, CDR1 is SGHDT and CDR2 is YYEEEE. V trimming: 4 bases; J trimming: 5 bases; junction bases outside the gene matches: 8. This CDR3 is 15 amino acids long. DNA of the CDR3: TGTGCCAGCAGCAGACCGGGACTAGTAAACAATGAGCAGTTCTTC. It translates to CASSRPGLVNNEQFF. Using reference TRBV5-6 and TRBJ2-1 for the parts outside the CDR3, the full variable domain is DAGVTQSPTHLIKTRGQQVTLRCSPKSGHDTVSWYQQALGQGPQFIFQYYEEEERQRGNFPDRFSGHQFPNYSSELNVNALLLGDSALYLCASSRPGLVNNEQFFGPGTRLTVL.

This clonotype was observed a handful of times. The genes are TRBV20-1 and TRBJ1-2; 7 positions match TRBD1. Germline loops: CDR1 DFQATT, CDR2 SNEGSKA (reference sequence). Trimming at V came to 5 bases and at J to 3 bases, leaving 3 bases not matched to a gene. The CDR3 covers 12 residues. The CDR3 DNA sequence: TGCAGTGCTTCTACAGGGGACTATGGCTACACCTTC. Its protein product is CSASTGDYGYTF.

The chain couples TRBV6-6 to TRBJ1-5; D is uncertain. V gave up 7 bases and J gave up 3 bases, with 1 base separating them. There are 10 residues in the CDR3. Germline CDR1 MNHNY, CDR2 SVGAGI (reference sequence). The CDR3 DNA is TGTGCCAGCAACAATCAGCCCCAGCATTTT. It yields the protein CASNNQPQHF.

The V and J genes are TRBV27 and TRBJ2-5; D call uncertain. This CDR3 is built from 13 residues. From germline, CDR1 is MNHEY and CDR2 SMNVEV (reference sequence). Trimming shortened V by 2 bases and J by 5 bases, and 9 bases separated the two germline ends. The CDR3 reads CASSLRDWETQYF. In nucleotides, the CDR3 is TGTGCCAGCAGTTTACGAGATTGGGAGACCCAGTACTTC.

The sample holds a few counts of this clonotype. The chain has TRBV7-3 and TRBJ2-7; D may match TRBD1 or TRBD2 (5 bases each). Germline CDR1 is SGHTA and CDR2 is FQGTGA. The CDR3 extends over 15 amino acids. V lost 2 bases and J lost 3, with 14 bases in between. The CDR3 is CASSLVVGDFYEQYF. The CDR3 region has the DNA TGTGCCAGCAGCTTAGTGGTGGGGGATTTCTACGAGCAGTACTTC.